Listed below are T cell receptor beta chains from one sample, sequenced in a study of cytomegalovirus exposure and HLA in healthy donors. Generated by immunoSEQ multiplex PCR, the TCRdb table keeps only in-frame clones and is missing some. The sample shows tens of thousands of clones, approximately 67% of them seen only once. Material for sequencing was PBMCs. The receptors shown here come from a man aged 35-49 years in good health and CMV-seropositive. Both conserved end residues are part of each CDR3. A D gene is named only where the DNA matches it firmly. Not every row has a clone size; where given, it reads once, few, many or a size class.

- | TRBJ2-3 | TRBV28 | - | CASSRVITDTQYF | TGTGCCAGCAGTCGGGTGATAACAGATACGCAGTATTTT
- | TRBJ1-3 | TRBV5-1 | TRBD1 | CASSTGQGSSGNTIYF | TGCGCCAGCAGCACCGGACAGGGAAGCTCTGGAAACACCATATATTTT
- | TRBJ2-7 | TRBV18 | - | CASSPGQSRSQYEQYF | TGTGCCAGCTCACCCGGACAGTCCCGTTCCCAATACGAGCAGTACTTC
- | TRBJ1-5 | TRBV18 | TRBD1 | CASSPAPGQGAYSNQPQHF | TGTGCCAGCTCACCCGCACCGGGACAGGGGGCCTATAGCAATCAGCCCCAGCATTTT
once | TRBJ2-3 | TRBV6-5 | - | CASSRLSDTQYF | TGTGCCAGCAGCCGACTTTCAGATACGCAGTATTTT
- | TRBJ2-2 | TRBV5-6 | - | CASSLRRQAWDTGELFF | TGTGCCAGCAGCCTCCGACGGCAGGCATGGGACACCGGGGAGCTGTTTTTT
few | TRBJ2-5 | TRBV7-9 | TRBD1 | CATGDSHIQETQYF | TGTGCCACCGGGGACAGCCATATACAAGAGACCCAGTACTTC
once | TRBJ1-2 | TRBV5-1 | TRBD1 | CASSPGQGGGYTF | TGCGCCAGCAGCCCCGGACAGGGAGGCGGCTACACCTTC
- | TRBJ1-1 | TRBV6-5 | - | CASSFRRGGTEAFF | TGTGCCAGCAGTTTCAGGAGAGGGGGCACTGAAGCTTTCTTT
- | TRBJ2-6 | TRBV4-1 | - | CASSQGGTFSGANVLTF | TGCGCCAGCAGCCAAGGAGGGACATTCTCTGGGGCCAACGTCCTGACTTTC
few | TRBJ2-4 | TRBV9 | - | CASSVKAGENIQYF | TGTGCCAGCAGCGTAAAGGCCGGAGAAAACATTCAGTACTTC
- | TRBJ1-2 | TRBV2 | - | CASSEGLNYGYTF | TGTGCCAGCAGTGAGGGGCTTAACTATGGCTACACCTTC
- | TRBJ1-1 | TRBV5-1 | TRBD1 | CASSSNPPGQGLYTEAFF | TGCGCCAGCAGCTCTAATCCCCCGGGACAGGGACTTTACACTGAAGCTTTCTTT
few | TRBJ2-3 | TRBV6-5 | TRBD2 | CASSYSGGIGTDTQYF | TGTGCCAGCAGTTACTCGGGAGGGATTGGCACAGATACGCAGTATTTT
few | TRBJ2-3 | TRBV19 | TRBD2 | CASAGRNTDTQYF | TGTGCCTCCGCCGGGAGGAACACAGATACGCAGTATTTT
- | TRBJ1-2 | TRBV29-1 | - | CSVEGRGAFGYTF | TGCAGCGTTGAAGGGCGGGGGGCGTTTGGCTACACCTTC
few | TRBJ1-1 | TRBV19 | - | CASSGPRQDTNTEAFF | TGTGCCAGTAGTGGGCCCCGACAGGACACGAACACTGAAGCTTTCTTT
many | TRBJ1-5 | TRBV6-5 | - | CASSYLGANQPQHF | TGTGCCAGCAGTTACTTGGGGGCCAATCAGCCCCAGCATTTT
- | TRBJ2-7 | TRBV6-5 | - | CASSIAVSYEQYF | TGTGCCAGCAGTATAGCGGTCTCCTACGAGCAGTACTTC
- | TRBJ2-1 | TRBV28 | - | CASSPKLKQFF | TGTGCCAGCAGTCCTAAACTAAAGCAGTTCTTC
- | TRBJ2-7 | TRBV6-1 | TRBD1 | CASSVLGGQGNYEQYF | TGTGCCAGCAGTGTCTTAGGGGGACAGGGGAACTACGAGCAGTACTTC
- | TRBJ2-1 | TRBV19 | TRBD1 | CASSRALGTGGNEQFF | TGTGCCAGTAGTAGGGCCCTCGGGACAGGGGGCAATGAGCAGTTCTTC
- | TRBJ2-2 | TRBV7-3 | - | CASSLYGSNTGELFF | TGTGCCAGCAGCTTATACGGTTCGAACACCGGGGAGCTGTTTTTT
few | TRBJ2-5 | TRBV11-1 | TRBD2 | CASSLSSGTETQYF | TGTGCCAGCAGCTTAAGTAGCGGGACGGAGACCCAGTACTTC
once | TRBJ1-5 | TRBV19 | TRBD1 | CASSTGQGGNQPQHF | TGTGCCAGTAGTACCGGACAGGGAGGCAATCAGCCCCAGCATTTT
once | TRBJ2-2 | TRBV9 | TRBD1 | CASSGPTGDTGELFF | TGTGCCAGCAGCGGCCCGACAGGGGACACCGGGGAGCTGTTTTTT
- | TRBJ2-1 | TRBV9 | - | CASSPWASDYNEQFF | TGTGCCAGCAGCCCGTGGGCTAGCGACTACAATGAGCAGTTCTTC
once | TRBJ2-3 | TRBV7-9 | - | CASSVSGFLDTQYF | TGTGCCAGCAGCGTTAGCGGTTTTTTAGATACGCAGTATTTT
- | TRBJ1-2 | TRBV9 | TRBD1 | CASSADPTGALIGYTF | TGTGCCAGCAGCGCCGACCCTACAGGGGCTCTGATTGGCTACACCTTC
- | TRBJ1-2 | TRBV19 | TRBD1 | CASSIGQGASYGYTF | TGTGCCAGTAGTATCGGACAGGGGGCTAGCTATGGCTACACCTTC
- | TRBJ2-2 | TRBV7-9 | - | CASSLGPPGELFF | TGTGCCAGCAGCTTAGGGCCCCCCGGGGAGCTGTTTTTT
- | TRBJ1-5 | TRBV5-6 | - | CASTNWGGGIQPQHF | TGTGCCAGCACCAATTGGGGGGGAGGGATTCAGCCCCAGCATTTT
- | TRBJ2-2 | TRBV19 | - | CASIPGGVNTGELFF | TGTGCCAGTATCCCCGGAGGGGTCAACACCGGGGAGCTGTTTTTT
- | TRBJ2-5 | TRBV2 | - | CASIDSALSTQYF | TGTGCCAGCATTGACAGCGCATTGTCAACCCAGTACTTC
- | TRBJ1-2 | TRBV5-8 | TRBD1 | CASSTTGSYGYTF | TGTGCCAGCAGCACGACAGGGTCGTATGGCTACACCTTC
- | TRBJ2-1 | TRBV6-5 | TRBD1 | CASRRTGGHEQFF | TGTGCCAGCAGACGTACAGGGGGTCATGAGCAGTTCTTC
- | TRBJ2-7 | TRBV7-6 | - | CASSLAGAYEQYF | TGTGCCAGCAGCTTAGCGGGAGCCTACGAGCAGTACTTC
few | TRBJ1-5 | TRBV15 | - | CATSRGRGNQPQHF | TGTGCCACCAGCAGAGGACGGGGGAATCAGCCCCAGCATTTT
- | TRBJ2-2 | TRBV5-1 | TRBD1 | CASSKDRANTGELFF | TGCGCCAGCAGCAAGGACAGGGCGAACACCGGGGAGCTGTTTTTT
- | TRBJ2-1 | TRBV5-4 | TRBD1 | CASASPPGQADNEQFF | TGTGCCAGCGCGTCGCCGCCGGGACAGGCCGACAATGAGCAGTTCTTC
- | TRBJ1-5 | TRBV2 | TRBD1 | CASSEALRQGGYGNQPQHF | TGTGCCAGCAGTGAAGCGCTTCGACAGGGGGGATATGGCAATCAGCCCCAGCATTTT
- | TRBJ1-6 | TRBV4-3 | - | CASSQGGSGSPLHF | TGCGCCAGCAGCCAAGGCGGCTCTGGGTCACCCCTCCACTTT
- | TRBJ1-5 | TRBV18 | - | CATSGQGGNQPQHF | TGTGCCACCTCGGGTCAGGGTGGCAATCAGCCCCAGCATTTT
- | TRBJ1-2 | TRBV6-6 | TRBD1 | CASSPTRQGFYGYTF | TGTGCCAGCAGCCCTACCCGACAGGGATTCTATGGCTACACCTTC
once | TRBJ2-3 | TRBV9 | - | CASSVRAGTDTQYF | TGTGCCAGCAGCGTCAGAGCGGGCACAGATACGCAGTATTTT
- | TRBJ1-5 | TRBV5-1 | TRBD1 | CASSEQGYQPQHF | TGCGCCAGCAGCGAACAGGGGTATCAGCCCCAGCATTTT
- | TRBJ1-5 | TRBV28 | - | CASTLAGAGGNQPQHF | TGTGCCAGCACCCTCGCCGGCGCAGGGGGCAATCAGCCCCAGCATTTT